These 30 T cell receptor beta chains came from one sample sequenced in a study of blood T cell repertoires in COVID-19. Clones were sequenced by immunoSEQ multiplex PCR, and TCRdb holds only the in-frame ones, with some missing. The sample lists approximately 74,000 clones; 79% were seen once. Material for sequencing was peripheral blood. The receptors originated from a human donor in a cohort sampled during active COVID-19.

This clone was recorded once. The chain links TRBV15 to TRBJ2-3; the D gene is possibly TRBD1 (6 bases). The germline V and J ends were trimmed by 1 base and 3 bases, with 11 bases remaining between them. The CDR3 consists of 15 residues. Germline V gene lookup returns CDR1 LNHNV and CDR2 YYDKDF (reference sequence). Here the CDR3 reads CATSRAGEGTDTQYF. In nucleotides, the CDR3 is TGTGCCACCAGCAGAGCAGGGGAAGGAACAGATACGCAGTATTTT.

This chain's CDR3 is CASGSGTGFRDTQYF. For the CDR3, the DNA is TGTGCTAGTGGGAGCGGGACAGGGTTCCGAGATACGCAGTATTTT. This chain links TRBV12-5 with TRBJ2-3; 9 nucleotides align to TRBD1. The CDR3 totals 15 residues. J lost 5 bases, V lost 6 bases, and 9 bases had no gene match. Germline V gene lookup returns CDR1 LGHNT and CDR2 FRNRAP. Together with reference TRBV12-5 and TRBJ2-3, the CDR3 gives the full variable domain: DARVTQTPRHKVTEMGQEVTMRCQPILGHNTVFWYRQTMMQGLELLAYFRNRAPLDDSGMPKDRFSAEMPDATLATLKIQPSEPRDSAVYFCASGSGTGFRDTQYFGPGTRLTVL.

V is TRBV2 and J is TRBJ2-5; D gene ambiguous. The CDR3 totals 13 residues. The germline V gene has CDR1 SNHLY and CDR2 FYNNEI. V lost 7 bases to trimming and J lost 5 bases, with 14 bases between them. The CDR3: CASKRLSGETQYF. The CDR3 nucleotides read TGTGCCAGCAAGAGGCTCAGTGGGGAGACCCAGTACTTC.

The genes are TRBV7-2 and TRBJ2-3, with D tentatively TRBD1 (6 bases). Trimming left V 1 base short and J 2 bases short, with 16 bases between. The CDR3 spans 17 residues. Germline-derived CDR1 and CDR2 are SGHTA and FQGNSA. CDR3 DNA: TGTGCCAGCAGCTTAGAATCCGGGACACCAAACACAGATACGCAGTATTTT. Its protein product is CASSLESGTPNTDTQYF. Using reference TRBV7-2 and TRBJ2-3 for the parts outside the CDR3, the full variable domain is GAGVSQSPSNKVTEKGKDVELRCDPISGHTALYWYRQSLGQGLEFLIYFQGNSAPDKSGLPSDRFSAERTGGSVSTLTIQRTQQEDSAVYLCASSLESGTPNTDTQYFGPGTRLTVL.

The rearrangement joins TRBV7-9 to TRBJ2-5, with unresolved D. Trimming cost V 5 bases and J 9 bases, with 19 bases left between them. Germline-derived CDR1 and CDR2 are SEHNR and FQNEAQ (reference sequence). The CDR3 totals 14 residues. The DNA of the CDR3 is TGTGCCAGCAGCCTCGCCGGCCAGGAAAAATCCCAGTACTTC. Amino acids: CASSLAGQEKSQYF.

With respect to this clone: The same CDR3 is also encoded by other DNA sequences in this sample. The V gene is TRBV12-3 or TRBV12-4, the J gene TRBJ1-2, with a tentative D call TRBD1 (6 bases). The V end lost 5 bases, the J end lost 7 bases, and 11 bases lay between the germline ends. CDR3 size: 12 residues. The CDR3 coding sequence is TGTGCCAGCAGTCTCGGACAGAGTGGCTACACCTTC. Its protein is CASSLGQSGYTF.

This chain uses TRBV5-8 with TRBJ1-1; the D gene is possibly TRBD1 (6 bases). The germline CDR1 and CDR2 sequences are SGHTS and YDEGEE. The V gene lost 3 bases and the J gene lost 0 bases, with 12 bases spanning the gap. This CDR3 comprises 15 residues. In DNA, the CDR3 is TGTGCCAGCAGCTGGACAGCCACCATGAACACTGAAGCTTTCTTT. Its protein product is CASSWTATMNTEAFF.

V is TRBV7-9 and J is TRBJ2-2; 11 nucleotides match TRBD2. The CDR3 runs to 17 residues. V lost 3 bases, J lost 7 bases, and 10 bases stayed unmatched. CDR1 is SEHNR, CDR2 FQNEAQ, per germline (reference sequence). CDR3 coding DNA: TGTGCCAGCAGCTTTACACTAGCGGGAGTGGTTAACGGGGAGCTGTTTTTT. It is translated as CASSFTLAGVVNGELFF.

This clone was counted a few times. The chain is built from TRBV28 and TRBJ2-7; D perhaps matches TRBD2 (7 bases). The CDR3 loop spans 15 amino acids. Germline CDR1 MDHEN, CDR2 SYDVKM. V lost 9 bases and J lost 4, with 22 bases in between. CDR3 nucleotides: TGTGCCAGTCTGGGTGGCGGGGGCTTAGGTTACGAGCAGTACTTC. Its translation is CASLGGGGLGYEQYF.

The genes are TRBV14 and TRBJ2-4; TRBD2 is a possible D gene (5 bases). The V gene lost 4 bases and the J gene lost 0 bases, with 10 bases spanning the gap. The CDR3 is 15 amino acids. Germline V gives CDR1 SGHDN, CDR2 FVKESK. The CDR3 nucleotides are TGTGCCAGCAGCCCCGGGGTGGCAGCCAAAAACATTCAGTACTTC. Its protein is CASSPGVAAKNIQYF.

The chain employs TRBV19 and TRBJ2-7; 13 positions agree with TRBD2. The CDR3 extends over 15 amino acids. Germline-derived CDR1 and CDR2 are LNHDA and SQIVND (reference sequence). V shed 6 bases and J 2 bases; nucleotides not matched to a gene: 4. CDR3 nucleotides: TGTGCCAGTAGATCCGGGACTAGCGGGACCTACGAGCAGTACTTC. Translation gives CASRSGTSGTYEQYF.

The V and J genes are TRBV10-3 and TRBJ2-2, with 11 bases matching TRBD2. J was trimmed by 3 bases and V by 0 bases; bases with no gene match: 6. CDR3 length equals 18 residues. Germline V CDR1 and CDR2: ENHRY, SYGVKD. CDR3 amino acids: CAISESRTSGGYTGELFF. In DNA, the CDR3 is TGTGCCATCAGTGAGTCCAGAACTAGCGGGGGTTACACCGGGGAGCTGTTTTTT.

CDR3 in DNA: TGTGCCAGCAGCCAAGATAGCGGGAGGGCCACAGATACGCAGTATTTT. Protein sequence: CASSQDSGRATDTQYF. The rearrangement joins TRBV14 to TRBJ2-3; TRBD2 agrees at 11 bases. The V gene's germline CDR1 is SGHDN and CDR2 FVKESK. The CDR3 loop spans 16 amino acids. After removal of 0 bases from V and 2 bases from J, the junction contained 1 base not matched to a gene.

This chain uses TRBV28 with TRBJ1-2; D call uncertain. Per germline, CDR1 MDHEN and CDR2 SYDVKM. V was trimmed by 4 bases and J by 6 bases, leaving 9 bases between them. This CDR3 has 12 amino acids. CDR3 bases: TGTGCCAGCAGTTCGGGAAGACATGGCTACACCTTC. Its translation: CASSSGRHGYTF.

This clone was counted a few times. This sequence joins TRBV7-9 and TRBJ1-4; TRBD1 matches 9 bases. Trimming cost V 3 bases and J 6 bases; bases outside gene matches: 2. The CDR3 is 14 residues long. The V gene's germline CDR1 is SEHNR and CDR2 FQNEAQ (reference sequence). In DNA, the CDR3 is TGTGCCAGCAGCTTTTGGACAGGGGATGAAAAACTGTTTTTT. This codes for CASSFWTGDEKLFF.

The rearrangement uses TRBV10-3 and TRBJ2-3; 11 bases match TRBD1. V lost 0 bases to trimming and J lost 4 bases; unmatched junction nucleotides: 3. The CDR3 extends over 16 amino acids. Germline loops: CDR1 ENHRY, CDR2 SYGVKD. This chain's CDR3 is CAISESGDRGADTQYF. In nucleotides, the CDR3 is TGTGCCATCAGTGAGTCAGGGGACAGGGGGGCAGATACGCAGTATTTT.

The rearrangement links TRBV18 to TRBJ1-2, with TRBD1 matching 8 bases. Germline V gene data show CDR1 as KGHSH and CDR2 as LQKENI. The CDR3 loop spans 15 amino acids. The junction had 9 bases not matched to a gene; V was cut back by 3 bases and J by 6 bases. In DNA, the CDR3 is TGTGCCAGCTCACCCGTGGGCAGGGGGCAAGATGGCTACACCTTC. The encoded protein is CASSPVGRGQDGYTF. The variable domain in full, with the rest retrieved from reference TRBV18 and TRBJ1-2, is NAGVMQNPRHLVRRRGQEARLRCSPMKGHSHVYWYRQLPEEGLKFMVYLQKENIIDESGMPKERFSAEFPKEGPSILRIQQVVRGDSAAYFCASSPVGRGQDGYTFGSGTRLTVV.

The gene calls are TRBV7-2 and TRBJ1-2; D perhaps matches TRBD1 (6 bases). CDR1 SGHTA and CDR2 FQGNSA come from the germline V gene. V lost 4 bases and J 4 bases, leaving 16 bases between the germline ends. This CDR3 is 15 amino acids long. This CDR3 reads CASSSGGRGRYGYTF. The CDR3 nucleotides read TGTGCCAGCAGCTCTGGGGGCAGGGGACGCTATGGCTACACCTTC.

Only one count was recorded for this clone. This sequence joins TRBV2 and TRBJ2-7, with TRBD1 matching 8 bases. This CDR3 is 13 amino acids long. Germline CDR1 and CDR2: SNHLY and FYNNEI. The J segment lost 2 bases and the V segment lost 7 bases, leaving 4 bases of the junction unmatched. The CDR3 loop is CASNGQGPYEQYF. In DNA form, the CDR3 reads TGTGCCAGCAACGGACAGGGACCCTACGAGCAGTACTTC.

The chain links TRBV5-1 to TRBJ2-3; maybe TRBD2 (6 bases). The V end was cut by 3 bases, the J end by 4 bases, with 21 bases between. From germline, CDR1 is SGHRS and CDR2 YFSETQ. This CDR3 region has 17 residues. The CDR3 bases are TGCGCCAGCAGCTGGGGAGGTGGTGGAGGAATATCAGATACGCAGTATTTT. This translates into CASSWGGGGGISDTQYF. The entire variable domain, with the rest obtained from reference TRBV5-1 and TRBJ2-3, is as follows: KAGVTQTPRYLIKTRGQQVTLSCSPISGHRSVSWYQQTPGQGLQFLFEYFSETQRNKGNFPGRFSGRQFSNSRSEMNVSTLELGDSALYLCASSWGGGGGISDTQYFGPGTRLTVL.

CDR3 sequence: CAITPGATDTQYF. DNA for the CDR3: TGTGCCATCACCCCTGGGGCGACAGATACGCAGTATTTT. The gene calls are TRBV10-3 and TRBJ2-3; TRBD1 is a possible D gene (5 bases). Germline CDR1 reads ENHRY; CDR2 reads SYGVKD. The germline V and J ends were trimmed by 7 bases and 3 bases, with 11 bases remaining between them. This CDR3 has 13 residues.

The V and J genes are TRBV28 and TRBJ2-5; the match to TRBD1 covers 10 bases. Looked up from germline, CDR1 is MDHEN and CDR2 is SYDVKM. This CDR3 comprises 15 residues. The junction had 8 bases not matched to a gene; V was cut back by 5 bases and J by 5 bases. The CDR3, as DNA: TGTGCCAGCAGTCCTGACAGGGGGCGCCTCGAGACCCAGTACTTC. It translates to CASSPDRGRLETQYF.

This clone was counted a single time. The V and J genes are TRBV6-1 and TRBJ1-1; 10 bases are a match to TRBD1. Germline values: CDR1 MNHNS, CDR2 SASEGT. The V gene end was trimmed by 1 base and the J gene end by 4 bases; junction bases not matched to a gene: 3. The CDR3 totals 15 residues. The CDR3 DNA reads as TGTGCCAGCAGTGAAGGACAGGGGGCGGCCACTGAAGCTTTCTTT. Translating it yields CASSEGQGAATEAFF.

The chain recombines TRBV28 with TRBJ2-3; 10 bases agree with TRBD2. The CDR3 covers 18 residues. Germline trimming cut 2 bases from V and 1 base from J; bases unmatched to any gene: 9. Germline V gives CDR1 MDHEN, CDR2 SYDVKM. The DNA for the CDR3 is TGTGCCAGCAGTTTAGGGCTAGCGGGAGTGCCCGGCACAGATACGCAGTATTTT. Residues: CASSLGLAGVPGTDTQYF.

The rearrangement joins TRBV24-1 to TRBJ1-5; 10 bases line up with TRBD1. The CDR3 runs to 15 residues. Germline V gene sequence: CDR1 KGHDR, CDR2 SFDVKD. Trimming took 5 bases from V and 4 from J; bases not matched to a gene: 4. The CDR3 sequence is CATSGRTGGNQPQHF. CDR3 bases: TGTGCCACCAGTGGTAGGACAGGGGGGAATCAGCCCCAGCATTTT.

J is TRBJ2-3 and V is TRBV3-1 (or the pseudogene TRBV3-2); a possible D gene is TRBD1 (8 bases). The CDR3 consists of 18 residues. V was shortened by 4 bases and J by 1 base, with 21 bases between the two germline ends. The germline gives CDR1 LGHDT, CDR2 YNNKEL (reference sequence). The CDR3: CASSRTGWGGAGTDTQYF. CDR3 in DNA: TGTGCCAGCAGCCGGACAGGGTGGGGGGGGGCTGGCACAGATACGCAGTATTTT.

V usage is TRBV10-3 and J usage is TRBJ2-5; D remains ambiguous. Per germline, CDR1 ENHRY and CDR2 SYGVKD. The CDR3 covers 13 residues. V gave up 5 bases and J gave up 2 bases, with 9 bases separating them. DNA for the CDR3: TGTGCCATCAGTAAAGAGGTTCAAGAGACCCAGTACTTC. Translating gives CAISKEVQETQYF.

The CDR3 protein is CASSSCYEQYF. Here the CDR3 DNA reads TGTGCCAGCAGCTCCTGCTACGAGCAGTACTTC. This chain joins TRBV21-1 and TRBJ2-7; TRBD2, the table's D call, lacks a check against the DNA. TRBV21-1 is a documented pseudogene. This CDR3 spans 11 amino acids.

The rearrangement uses TRBV6-4 and TRBJ2-3, with 9 bases matching TRBD2. Germline V gene data show CDR1 as MRHNA and CDR2 as SNTAGT. The CDR3 is 15 residues long. V shed 4 bases and J 1 base; nucleotides not matched to a gene: 3. CDR3 sequence (DNA): TGTGCCAGCAGTGCGCGGGGGGGCGGCACAGATACGCAGTATTTT. Translation gives CASSARGGGTDTQYF.

CDR3 loop: CASSRDRSNYGYTF. The CDR3 DNA sequence: TGTGCCAGCAGTAGGGACAGATCTAACTATGGCTACACCTTC. The rearrangement links TRBV6-5 to TRBJ1-2; 7 bases align to TRBD1. This CDR3 has 14 residues. V shed 5 bases, J shed 0 bases, and the junction held 3 bases outside the gene matches. CDR1 is MNHEY and CDR2 is SVGAGI in the germline V gene.